This T cell receptor (beta chain) was identified in a study of regulatory T cells in long-lasting Graves disease. To note about this clonotype: Its antigen is unidentified.

Building of the TCR beta libraries involved iRepertoire HTBI primers and Arm-PCR of CDR3 regions. Per the original data handling: From all samples, identification returned approximately 14 TRBJ and approximately 61 TRBV segments. TCRdb reanalysed the multiplex PCR reads using MiXCR and keeps one entry per CDR3 protein. TCRdb's processing, not the authors', yielded these V and J calls. The sample includes over 350,000 distinct CDR3 sequences, approximately 15% of them seen just once. Time point here: newly diagnosed GD, antithyroid drugs for less than 3 months. PBMCs provided the RNA from which the TCR library was made. Whole-study findings and limits: New patients shared approximately 970 public clonotypes, and persistent patients shared more, with around 2,600.

These data are also associated with another study on T cells in Graves' hyperthyroidism and ophthalmopathy. This second report adds: From stable hyperthyroidism, ophthalmopathy was separated by a 13 V-J model.

The receptor was derived from a middle-aged woman with Graves disease. Sequences were derived from peripheral blood mononuclear cells (PBMCs), sampled at new diagnosis, from a patient treated with antithyroid drugs.

The CDR3 region is CASAPPDRVNEQYF. The CDR3 coding sequence is TGCGCCAGCGCACCACCGGACAGGGTCAACGAGCAGTACTTC. This rearrangement joins TRBV5-1 to TRBJ2-7; 8 nucleotides align to TRBD1. The trim removed 7 bases at V and 5 bases at J, leaving 11 bases unmatched. The CDR3 contains 14 residues. The germline gives CDR1 SGHRS, CDR2 YFSETQ.